This T cell receptor beta chain was found in a study of CD8+ T cells in alopecia areata. Extracted from the samples, RNA was reverse transcribed into cDNA to serve as the sequencing template. Method: immunoSEQ multiplex PCR; TCRdb's copy keeps in-frame clones and lacks some. The sample has about 150,000 clones; 45% to 55% are singletons. This clone was counted only a few times. Material: CD8+ T cells sorted from blood, obtained at week 0. This TCR was recovered from a human donor with alopecia areata.

The CDR3 here is CASSEDTGTPDEQYF. The CDR3 nucleotides read TGTGCCAGCAGCGAGGATACCGGGACTCCGGACGAGCAGTACTTC. This chain uses TRBV13 with TRBJ2-7; tentatively, D is TRBD2 (6 bases). V dropped 5 bases and J dropped 5 bases, with 19 bases sitting between them. Germline V gives CDR1 PRHDT, CDR2 FYEKMQ (reference sequence). The CDR3 runs 15 residues.